This TCR beta chain emerged from a study of blood T cell repertoires in COVID-19. In the study overall: Collection of acute and convalescent COVID-19 samples took place in the United States, Italy and Spain. T cells, B-cell-depleted T cells, or PBMCs provided the cDNA or gDNA that served as material.

The sample holds a few counts of this clone. Under the authors' procedure: Reference gene primer amplification in the assay estimated nucleated cell counts. The method was immunoSEQ multiplex PCR; TCRdb's version includes in-frame clones alone and lacks a portion of them. The V and J calls and clone size come from that table; D and trimming were worked out from the DNA. The sample holds some 130,000 clones, approximately 80% seen once. CDR1 and CDR2 (germline): KGHSH, LQKENI. Trimming cost V 3 bases and J 4 bases; bases outside gene matches: 0. This CDR3 spans 13 amino acids. The rearrangement links TRBV18 to TRBJ2-1, with 7 bases identical to TRBD1. The TCR originated in an elderly woman with acute or convalescent COVID-19. The sequencing sample was made of peripheral blood. The DNA of the CDR3 is TGTGCCAGCTCACCGGGACAGTACAATGAGCAGTTCTTC. Protein: CASSPGQYNEQFF. The whole variable domain, filled in from reference TRBV18 and TRBJ2-1, reads NAGVMQNPRHLVRRRGQEARLRCSPMKGHSHVYWYRQLPEEGLKFMVYLQKENIIDESGMPKERFSAEFPKEGPSILRIQQVVRGDSAAYFCASSPGQYNEQFFGPGTRLTVL.